These T cell receptor beta chains were read from a single sample in a study of beta chain features in type 1 diabetes. Sequenced by immunoSEQ multiplex PCR; TCRdb stores in-frame clones only, minus some. Here the sample spans roughly 290,000 clones, approximately 8.1% being singletons. Sequencing was done on a sample of central memory CD4+ T cells from blood. The receptors originated from a woman in her late teens or twenties in good health. Both conserved end residues are part of each CDR3. D genes are given only for firm matches. Size values are once, few and many counts, or a class for expanded clones, and some rows have none.

d_call clone_size j_call cdr3_length v_call cdr3_aa cdr3_nt
TRBD2 - TRBJ2-3 16 TRBV4-2 CASSQDLRGGVNTQYF TGTGCCAGCAGCCAAGATCTCCGGGGGGGTGTAAATACGCAGTATTTT
- few TRBJ1-3 15 TRBV15 CATSRAVTTGNTIYF TGTGCCACCAGCAGAGCTGTGACCACTGGAAACACCATATATTTT
- few TRBJ2-1 12 TRBV18 CASSPAGDEQFF TGTGCCAGCTCACCCGCAGGGGATGAGCAGTTCTTC
- many TRBJ1-2 13 TRBV5-4 CASSFGQLYGYTF TGTGCCAGCAGCTTCGGACAGCTCTATGGCTACACCTTC
- many TRBJ2-1 11 TRBV29-1 CSASRDNEQFF TGCAGCGCATCCCGCGACAATGAGCAGTTCTTC
- few TRBJ1-2 15 TRBV9 CASSAGVEANYGYTF TGTGCCAGCAGCGCCGGGGTGGAGGCTAACTATGGCTACACCTTC
- - TRBJ2-5 14 TRBV6-1 CASSISGNQETQYF TGTGCCAGCAGTATTAGCGGAAACCAAGAGACCCAGTACTTC
TRBD1 - TRBJ2-1 14 TRBV11-3 CASSWDSLYNEQFF TGTGCCAGCAGCTGGGACAGCCTTTACAATGAGCAGTTCTTC
- many TRBJ1-2 15 TRBV4-2 CASSQVARGAGGYTF TGTGCCAGCAGCCAAGTTGCAAGGGGGGCCGGTGGCTACACCTTC
- - TRBJ2-5 11 TRBV20-1 CSAVFKETQYF TGCAGTGCTGTATTCAAAGAGACCCAGTACTTC
- few TRBJ1-5 15 TRBV11-2 CASSLVSEGNQPQHF TGTGCCAGCAGCTTAGTCTCGGAGGGCAATCAGCCCCAGCATTTT
- - TRBJ2-2 14 TRBV27 CASSLSGHTGELFF TGTGCCAGCAGTTTATCGGGACACACCGGGGAGCTGTTTTTT
- - TRBJ1-1 12 TRBV29-1 CSVESSVPEAFF TGCAGCGTTGAAAGTTCTGTTCCTGAAGCTTTCTTT
- - TRBJ2-3 14 TRBV5-8 CASSLKGHTDTQYF TGTGCCAGCAGCTTGAAAGGCCACACAGATACGCAGTATTTT
- - TRBJ2-2 15 TRBV9 CASNPTEGNTGELFF TGTGCCAGCAACCCGACGGAGGGGAACACCGGGGAGCTGTTTTTT